The 3 T cell receptor beta chains in this list originate from one sample, sequenced in a study of cytomegalovirus exposure and HLA in healthy donors. 60 Vbeta and 13 Jbeta primers were used in PCR. Clones were sequenced by immunoSEQ multiplex PCR, and TCRdb holds only the in-frame ones, with some missing. The sample includes 150,000 to 250,000 clones, over 65% of them seen just once. Sample: PBMCs. The source of these receptors is a boy between 2 and 15 years old in good health and CMV-seronegative.

The chain uses TRBV18 and TRBJ2-7, with D hard to call. V was clipped by 2 bases and J by 2 bases, with 4 bases between them. The germline CDR1 and CDR2 sequences are KGHSH and LQKENI. This CDR3 spans 12 amino acids. The CDR3 region has the DNA TGTGCCAGCTCACCAGGCCCCTACGAGCAGTACTTC. Protein sequence: CASSPGPYEQYF.

About this clone: This specimen includes other DNA sequences encoding the same CDR3. Here the CDR3 DNA reads TGTGCCAGCTCACTGACAGCACAGGAGACCCAGTACTTC. Amino acid sequence: CASSLTAQETQYF. The chain couples TRBV18 to TRBJ2-5, with D possibly being TRBD1 (5 bases). V was trimmed by 4 bases and J by 5 bases, leaving 11 bases between them. CDR1 and CDR2 (germline): KGHSH, LQKENI. The CDR3 is made up of 13 amino acids.

This chain links TRBV15 with TRBJ2-5; D may be TRBD2 (5 bases). The DNA end favors TRBJ2-7, so the J call may be wrong. The CDR3 contains 14 residues. The germline CDR1 and CDR2 sequences are LNHNV and YYDKDF (reference sequence). The DNA for the CDR3 is TGTGCCACCAGCAGAGATGGCAGACTATACGAGCAGTACTTC. Amino acid sequence: CATSRDGRLYEQYF.